A selection of T cell receptor beta chains follows, all from one sample in a study of blood T cell repertoires in COVID-19. Clones were sequenced by immunoSEQ multiplex PCR, and TCRdb holds only the in-frame ones, with some missing. In the table there are about 210,000 clones, more than 80% of which are singletons. The source material was PBMCs or T cells enriched from blood (not recorded which). These receptor sequences come from a man aged 35 to 55 who had recovered from COVID-19. Each CDR3 is given with its conserved first and last residue. The D gene is left open where the match is weak. Size values are once, few and many counts, or a class for expanded clones, and some rows have none.

V gene: TRBV7-6
clone size: NA
D gene: NA
J gene: TRBJ2-2
CDR3 DNA: TGTGCCAGCAGCCGCGGAAACACCGGGGAGCTGTTTTTT
CDR3 protein: CASSRGNTGELFF

V gene: TRBV5-4
clone size: NA
D gene: NA
J gene: TRBJ1-2
CDR3 DNA: TGTGCCACCCTCCCCCAGGGGCTTAACTATGGCTACACCTTC
CDR3 protein: CATLPQGLNYGYTF

V gene: TRBV9
clone size: NA
D gene: NA
J gene: TRBJ1-5
CDR3 DNA: TGTGCCAGCAGCCGTGGGGGGAATCAGCCCCAGCATTTT
CDR3 protein: CASSRGGNQPQHF

V gene: TRBV6-1
clone size: NA
D gene: TRBD1
J gene: TRBJ1-4
CDR3 DNA: TGTGCCAGCATTCAAGCGTGGACAGGGTTGGGGGAAAAACTGTTTTTT
CDR3 protein: CASIQAWTGLGEKLFF

V gene: TRBV7-9
clone size: NA
D gene: NA
J gene: TRBJ2-7
CDR3 DNA: TGTGCCAGCAGCAGACAGTCCTACGAGCAGTACTTC
CDR3 protein: CASSRQSYEQYF

V gene: TRBV19
clone size: NA
D gene: NA
J gene: TRBJ1-6
CDR3 DNA: TGTGCCAGTAGACGGACAGATAATTCACCCCTCCACTTT
CDR3 protein: CASRRTDNSPLHF

V gene: TRBV19
clone size: NA
D gene: NA
J gene: TRBJ2-3
CDR3 DNA: TGTGCCAGTAGTGCATTCGGTACCCATTATAGCACAGATACGCAGTATTTT
CDR3 protein: CASSAFGTHYSTDTQYF

V gene: TRBV12-3/TRBV12-4
clone size: few
D gene: NA
J gene: TRBJ2-4
CDR3 DNA: TGTGCCAGCAGTTTTGGCACCAAAAACATTCAGTACTTC
CDR3 protein: CASSFGTKNIQYF

V gene: TRBV29-1
clone size: NA
D gene: NA
J gene: TRBJ1-1
CDR3 DNA: TGCAGCGTTGTCCTGGGGTTCGGGGGCACTGAAGCTTTCTTT
CDR3 protein: CSVVLGFGGTEAFF

V gene: TRBV5-5
clone size: NA
D gene: NA
J gene: TRBJ1-2
CDR3 DNA: TGTGCCAGCAGCTTGGCCGGTCCGAACTATGGCTACACCTTC
CDR3 protein: CASSLAGPNYGYTF

V gene: TRBV27
clone size: NA
D gene: TRBD1
J gene: TRBJ1-5
CDR3 DNA: TGTGCCAGCAGTCGAAGAAGTGGGACAGGGTTTAATAGCAATCAGCCCCAGCATTTT
CDR3 protein: CASSRRSGTGFNSNQPQHF

V gene: TRBV5-6
clone size: NA
D gene: NA
J gene: TRBJ1-1
CDR3 DNA: TGTGCCAGCAGCTTGTTGACGGGGAGTAACACTGAAGCTTTCTTT
CDR3 protein: CASSLLTGSNTEAFF

V gene: TRBV7-9
clone size: few
D gene: TRBD2
J gene: TRBJ2-1
CDR3 DNA: TGTGCCAGCAGCTTCCGGGACTATGACAAGCAGTTCTTC
CDR3 protein: CASSFRDYDKQFF

V gene: TRBV7-3
clone size: NA
D gene: TRBD2
J gene: TRBJ2-1
CDR3 DNA: TGTGCCAGCAGCTTAGGTGATAGCGGGAAGAATGAGCAGTTCTTC
CDR3 protein: CASSLGDSGKNEQFF

V gene: TRBV2
clone size: NA
D gene: NA
J gene: TRBJ2-7
CDR3 DNA: TGTGCCAGCAGTCAGGTCCTAGCTTTGAGGTACTTC
CDR3 protein: CASSQVLALRYF

V gene: TRBV11-2
clone size: NA
D gene: NA
J gene: TRBJ2-2
CDR3 DNA: TGTGCCAGCAGCCAGTCCCACCCGGCGGCGTTTTTT
CDR3 protein: CASSQSHPAAFF

V gene: TRBV3-1/TRBV3-2
clone size: NA
D gene: NA
J gene: TRBJ1-5
CDR3 DNA: TGTGCCAGCAGCCAAGATCCCGGACTCAATCAGCCCCAGCATTTT
CDR3 protein: CASSQDPGLNQPQHF

V gene: TRBV29-1
clone size: NA
D gene: NA
J gene: TRBJ1-1
CDR3 DNA: TGCAGCTCGACAGCGAACACTGAAGCTTTCTTT
CDR3 protein: CSSTANTEAFF

V gene: TRBV4-1
clone size: NA
D gene: NA
J gene: TRBJ1-2
CDR3 DNA: TGCGCCAGCAGCCAAGGTCAGGGTTTATACTATGGCTACACCTTC
CDR3 protein: CASSQGQGLYYGYTF

V gene: TRBV5-8
clone size: NA
D gene: TRBD1
J gene: TRBJ2-6
CDR3 DNA: TGTGCCAGCAGCGAGGACAGGGGGAGAGGGGCCAACGTCCTGACTTTC
CDR3 protein: CASSEDRGRGANVLTF

V gene: TRBV5-1
clone size: once
D gene: NA
J gene: TRBJ1-1
CDR3 DNA: TGCGCCAGCAGCTCCTTATCAGGGAAAACTGAAGCTTTCTTT
CDR3 protein: CASSSLSGKTEAFF

V gene: TRBV7-9
clone size: NA
D gene: TRBD1
J gene: TRBJ2-1
CDR3 DNA: TGTGCCAGCAGCGCATGGACAGGGGGAGGGAGGAATGAGCAGTTCTTC
CDR3 protein: CASSAWTGGGRNEQFF

V gene: TRBV7-3
clone size: NA
D gene: TRBD2
J gene: TRBJ2-7
CDR3 DNA: TGTGCCAGCAGCTTAAGGGCGGGAGCGGAGTACGAGCAGTACTTC
CDR3 protein: CASSLRAGAEYEQYF

V gene: TRBV5-1
clone size: NA
D gene: NA
J gene: TRBJ1-1
CDR3 DNA: TGCGCCAGCAGTCGGGGGGCCACGGGCACTGAAGCTTTCTTT
CDR3 protein: CASSRGATGTEAFF

V gene: TRBV2
clone size: once
D gene: NA
J gene: TRBJ2-3
CDR3 DNA: TGTGCCAGCAGTGGTCTAGCTAGCACAGATACGCAGTATTTT
CDR3 protein: CASSGLASTDTQYF

V gene: TRBV4-1
clone size: NA
D gene: TRBD1
J gene: TRBJ2-3
CDR3 DNA: TGCGCCAGCACCCTCACAGGGGCCTACACAGATACGCAGTATTTT
CDR3 protein: CASTLTGAYTDTQYF

V gene: TRBV27
clone size: NA
D gene: TRBD1
J gene: TRBJ1-4
CDR3 DNA: TGTGCCAGCAGTCCCGGGACAGGGATCATTGAAAAACTGTTTTTT
CDR3 protein: CASSPGTGIIEKLFF

V gene: TRBV4-1
clone size: once
D gene: NA
J gene: TRBJ1-3
CDR3 DNA: TGCGCCAGCAGCCCTTCCCCAGGGTCTTCTGACACCATATATTTT
CDR3 protein: CASSPSPGSSDTIYF

V gene: TRBV30
clone size: NA
D gene: NA
J gene: TRBJ1-5
CDR3 DNA: TGTGCCTGGAGTGCATGGGGGGGCTTAAGCAATCAGCCCCAGCATTTT
CDR3 protein: CAWSAWGGLSNQPQHF

V gene: TRBV6-5
clone size: NA
D gene: NA
J gene: TRBJ2-7
CDR3 DNA: TGTGCCAGCAGTTCCTTCCTAAAGGGGTCGTACGAGCAGTACTTC
CDR3 protein: CASSSFLKGSYEQYF

V gene: TRBV18
clone size: NA
D gene: NA
J gene: TRBJ1-1
CDR3 DNA: TGTGCCAGCTCGTCTAATTCGGCAGGGAACACTGAAGCTTTCTTT
CDR3 protein: CASSSNSAGNTEAFF

V gene: TRBV4-1
clone size: NA
D gene: TRBD1
J gene: TRBJ1-4
CDR3 DNA: TGCGCCAGCAGCCTAGGACAGGGGGAGGAAAAACTGTTTTTT
CDR3 protein: CASSLGQGEEKLFF

V gene: TRBV3-1/TRBV3-2
clone size: few
D gene: TRBD2
J gene: TRBJ2-1
CDR3 DNA: TGTGCCAGCAGCCGTTCTAGCGGGAGGGCCGGAGAGCAGTTCTTC
CDR3 protein: CASSRSSGRAGEQFF

V gene: TRBV4-2
clone size: few
D gene: TRBD1
J gene: TRBJ1-4
CDR3 DNA: TGTGCCAGCAGCCTCCACTCCCTCGGGACAGCTGCAACTAATGAAAAACTGTTTTTT
CDR3 protein: CASSLHSLGTAATNEKLFF

V gene: TRBV9
clone size: NA
D gene: TRBD1
J gene: TRBJ1-2
CDR3 DNA: TGTGCCAGCAGCGGCAGGGGGCGGGGCTACACCTTC
CDR3 protein: CASSGRGRGYTF

V gene: TRBV3-1/TRBV3-2
clone size: NA
D gene: NA
J gene: TRBJ1-1
CDR3 DNA: TGTGCCAGCTGGTCGGGCACTGAAGCTTTCTTT
CDR3 protein: CASWSGTEAFF

V gene: TRBV3-1/TRBV3-2
clone size: NA
D gene: NA
J gene: TRBJ2-7
CDR3 DNA: TGTGCCAGCAGCAAAGAAGGGGGGGTCCAAACCTACGAGCAGTACTTC
CDR3 protein: CASSKEGGVQTYEQYF

V gene: TRBV5-6
clone size: once
D gene: NA
J gene: TRBJ1-2
CDR3 DNA: TGTGCCAGCAGCCGAGACAGGAGAGCTAACTATGGCTACACCTTC
CDR3 protein: CASSRDRRANYGYTF

V gene: TRBV2
clone size: NA
D gene: TRBD1
J gene: TRBJ1-4
CDR3 DNA: TGTGCCAGCAGATCCCGGAGGGGGCAGGGTAATGAAAAACTGTTTTTT
CDR3 protein: CASRSRRGQGNEKLFF

V gene: TRBV3-1/TRBV3-2
clone size: NA
D gene: TRBD2
J gene: TRBJ2-1
CDR3 DNA: TGTGCCAGCAGCCAAAGAGGAAAGGGCACTAGCGGGAAGTACAATGAGCAGTTCTTC
CDR3 protein: CASSQRGKGTSGKYNEQFF

V gene: TRBV2
clone size: few
D gene: NA
J gene: TRBJ1-2
CDR3 DNA: TGTGCCAGCAGTGATCTGGGGGCGTGGGGCTACACCTTC
CDR3 protein: CASSDLGAWGYTF

V gene: TRBV6-2/TRBV6-3
clone size: few
D gene: NA
J gene: TRBJ2-5
CDR3 DNA: TGTGCCAGCAGTTTAGCTCCCCAAGAGACCCAGTACTTC
CDR3 protein: CASSLAPQETQYF

V gene: TRBV29-1
clone size: NA
D gene: NA
J gene: TRBJ1-5
CDR3 DNA: TGCAGCGCCAGTTATAGCAATCAGCCCCAGCATTTT
CDR3 protein: CSASYSNQPQHF

V gene: TRBV30
clone size: NA
D gene: NA
J gene: TRBJ1-5
CDR3 DNA: TGTGCCTGGAGGAGTGGGGGCGGCCCGCTGAATCAGCCCCAGCATTTT
CDR3 protein: CAWRSGGGPLNQPQHF

V gene: TRBV5-1
clone size: NA
D gene: TRBD1
J gene: TRBJ1-6
CDR3 DNA: TGCGCCAGCAGCCCAGGGACAGGGGGCGTCAAAAGTTCACCCCTCCACTTT
CDR3 protein: CASSPGTGGVKSSPLHF

V gene: TRBV4-2
clone size: NA
D gene: TRBD1
J gene: TRBJ1-1
CDR3 DNA: TGTGCCAGCAGCCAAGGGACAGGGCCTGAAGCTTTCTTT
CDR3 protein: CASSQGTGPEAFF

V gene: TRBV30
clone size: many
D gene: NA
J gene: TRBJ1-1
CDR3 DNA: TGTGCCTGGAGTGTATTTGTGACGGGTGAAGCTTTCTTT
CDR3 protein: CAWSVFVTGEAFF

V gene: TRBV5-6
clone size: NA
D gene: TRBD1
J gene: TRBJ2-7
CDR3 DNA: TGTGCCAGCAGCTCCGATCAGCATGGACAGGTTTACGAGCAGTACTTC
CDR3 protein: CASSSDQHGQVYEQYF

V gene: TRBV5-6
clone size: NA
D gene: NA
J gene: TRBJ1-2
CDR3 DNA: TGTGCGAGAGGGCGGAACCCGGTCTATGGCTACACCTTC
CDR3 protein: CARGRNPVYGYTF

V gene: TRBV20-1
clone size: NA
D gene: NA
J gene: TRBJ2-1
CDR3 DNA: TGCAGTGCAACCGGAGTCAATGAGCAGTTCTTC
CDR3 protein: CSATGVNEQFF

V gene: TRBV5-1
clone size: NA
D gene: NA
J gene: TRBJ1-2
CDR3 DNA: TGCGCCAGCAGCTTGGCGGTCAGGGTATCTGGCTACACCTTC
CDR3 protein: CASSLAVRVSGYTF

V gene: TRBV11-2
clone size: NA
D gene: TRBD2
J gene: TRBJ2-1
CDR3 DNA: TGTGCCAGCAGCTTAGAGCTAGCGGGAGGGCCCCACAATGAGCAGTTCTTC
CDR3 protein: CASSLELAGGPHNEQFF

V gene: TRBV7-7
clone size: NA
D gene: NA
J gene: TRBJ2-5
CDR3 DNA: TGTGCCAGCAGCTTAGGCCAGTCCCAAGAGACCCAGTACTTC
CDR3 protein: CASSLGQSQETQYF

V gene: TRBV6-5
clone size: NA
D gene: NA
J gene: TRBJ1-1
CDR3 DNA: TGTGCCAGCAGAGATGGACAAGCCGAAAACACTGAAGCTTTCTTT
CDR3 protein: CASRDGQAENTEAFF

V gene: TRBV27
clone size: NA
D gene: TRBD2
J gene: TRBJ2-7
CDR3 DNA: TGTGCCAGCAGTTCCCCCTACTCTAGCGGGGGGGCCTACGAGCAGTACTTC
CDR3 protein: CASSSPYSSGGAYEQYF